These T cell receptor beta chains were read from a single sample in a study of cytomegalovirus exposure and HLA in healthy donors. TCRdb's table, derived via immunoSEQ multiplex PCR, lists solely in-frame clones and lacks some. The table includes about 150,000 clones, around 93% detected once. Sequenced input: PBMCs. These TCRs come from a man between 18 and 35 years old in good health and CMV-seropositive. Both conserved end residues are part of each CDR3. A D gene is named only where the DNA matches it firmly. The size of a clone is reported for some rows only, either as once, few or many, or as a class for expanded clones.

CDR3aa: CSVEAFPPGEPYNEQFF
CDR3nt: TGCAGCGTTGAAGCTTTCCCCCCAGGGGAACCTTACAATGAGCAGTTCTTC
v_gene: TRBV29-1
j_gene: TRBJ2-1
d_gene: NA
abundance: NA

CDR3aa: CASSSPSGSIDEQFF
CDR3nt: TGTGCCAGCAGCTCCCCTAGCGGGAGTATCGATGAGCAGTTCTTC
v_gene: TRBV7-9
j_gene: TRBJ2-1
d_gene: TRBD2
abundance: once

CDR3aa: CSVETGGSYNEQFF
CDR3nt: TGCAGCGTTGAGACCGGCGGATCCTACAATGAGCAGTTCTTC
v_gene: TRBV29-1
j_gene: TRBJ2-1
d_gene: NA
abundance: NA

CDR3aa: CASSLGQGPYEQYF
CDR3nt: TGTGCCAGCAGTTTAGGACAGGGCCCCTACGAGCAGTACTTC
v_gene: TRBV27
j_gene: TRBJ2-7
d_gene: TRBD1
abundance: once

CDR3aa: CAISDGQQAKTQYF
CDR3nt: TGTGCCATCAGTGACGGACAGCAAGCCAAGACCCAGTACTTC
v_gene: TRBV10-3
j_gene: TRBJ2-5
d_gene: NA
abundance: NA

CDR3aa: CASSEADTSGYTF
CDR3nt: TGTGCCAGCAGTGAAGCGGATACAAGTGGCTACACCTTC
v_gene: TRBV25-1
j_gene: TRBJ1-2
d_gene: NA
abundance: NA

CDR3aa: CASSGTGAWNTEAFF
CDR3nt: TGCGCCAGCAGCGGAACAGGGGCATGGAACACTGAAGCTTTCTTT
v_gene: TRBV5-1
j_gene: TRBJ1-1
d_gene: TRBD1
abundance: NA

CDR3aa: CASSGREAFF
CDR3nt: TGTGCCAGCAGTGGCCGGGAAGCTTTCTTT
v_gene: TRBV2
j_gene: TRBJ1-1
d_gene: NA
abundance: NA

CDR3aa: CASSIRYTDTQYF
CDR3nt: TGTGCCAGTAGTATCCGTTACACAGATACGCAGTATTTT
v_gene: TRBV19
j_gene: TRBJ2-3
d_gene: NA
abundance: NA

CDR3aa: CASSERGIETQYF
CDR3nt: TGTGCCAGCAGCGAAAGAGGAATCGAGACCCAGTACTTC
v_gene: TRBV7-2
j_gene: TRBJ2-5
d_gene: NA
abundance: NA

CDR3aa: CASSAKQGGSYNEQFF
CDR3nt: TGTGCCAGCAGCGCGAAACAGGGCGGGTCCTACAATGAGCAGTTCTTC
v_gene: TRBV5-4
j_gene: TRBJ2-1
d_gene: NA
abundance: NA

CDR3aa: CASSLLQGNQPQHF
CDR3nt: TGTGCCAGCAGTTTACTGCAGGGCAATCAGCCCCAGCATTTT
v_gene: TRBV28
j_gene: TRBJ1-5
d_gene: NA
abundance: NA

CDR3aa: CASSYRFFGANVLTF
CDR3nt: TGTGCCAGCAGTTACCGGTTTTTTGGGGCCAACGTCCTGACTTTC
v_gene: TRBV6-5
j_gene: TRBJ2-6
d_gene: NA
abundance: NA

CDR3aa: CASSQLNRVANTGELFF
CDR3nt: TGCGCCAGCAGCCAACTTAACAGAGTCGCGAACACCGGGGAGCTGTTTTTT
v_gene: TRBV4-1
j_gene: TRBJ2-2
d_gene: NA
abundance: NA

CDR3aa: CASSLGLALSYEQYF
CDR3nt: TGTGCCAGCAGCTTGGGACTAGCGCTTTCCTACGAGCAGTACTTC
v_gene: TRBV5-6
j_gene: TRBJ2-7
d_gene: TRBD2
abundance: NA

CDR3aa: CASSDVLTGDTDTQYF
CDR3nt: TGTGCCAGCAGTGACGTCTTGACAGGGGACACAGATACGCAGTATTTT
v_gene: TRBV6-4
j_gene: TRBJ2-3
d_gene: TRBD1
abundance: NA

CDR3aa: CASSPGTGVTEAFF
CDR3nt: TGTGCCAGCAGTCCCGGGACAGGCGTCACTGAAGCTTTCTTT
v_gene: TRBV6-5
j_gene: TRBJ1-1
d_gene: TRBD1
abundance: NA

CDR3aa: CASSPRTSGYEQYF
CDR3nt: TGTGCCAGTAGTCCAAGGACTAGCGGGTACGAGCAGTACTTC
v_gene: TRBV19
j_gene: TRBJ2-7
d_gene: TRBD2
abundance: NA

CDR3aa: CASSLINRGANTGELFF
CDR3nt: TGTGCCAGCAGCCTGATTAACAGGGGTGCGAACACCGGGGAGCTGTTTTTT
v_gene: TRBV7-9
j_gene: TRBJ2-2
d_gene: TRBD1
abundance: NA

CDR3aa: CASSLLGQGVHEQFF
CDR3nt: TGTGCCAGCAGTTTACTGGGACAGGGCGTTCATGAGCAGTTCTTC
v_gene: TRBV28
j_gene: TRBJ2-1
d_gene: TRBD1
abundance: NA

CDR3aa: CASSPGLAGTSTDTQYF
CDR3nt: TGTGCCAGCAGCCCCGGACTAGCGGGGACTAGCACAGATACGCAGTATTTT
v_gene: TRBV7-9
j_gene: TRBJ2-3
d_gene: TRBD2
abundance: NA

CDR3aa: CASSWGGGRADTQYF
CDR3nt: TGTGCCAGCAGTTGGGGCGGCGGGAGAGCAGATACGCAGTATTTT
v_gene: TRBV28
j_gene: TRBJ2-3
d_gene: TRBD2
abundance: NA

CDR3aa: CAWRTADQQPNQPQHF
CDR3nt: TGTGCCTGGAGGACAGCTGACCAACAACCCAATCAGCCCCAGCATTTT
v_gene: TRBV30
j_gene: TRBJ1-5
d_gene: NA
abundance: NA

CDR3aa: CASSFGWVGGYTF
CDR3nt: TGTGCCAGCAGCTTTGGTTGGGTGGGCGGCTACACCTTC
v_gene: TRBV7-9
j_gene: TRBJ1-2
d_gene: NA
abundance: NA

CDR3aa: CAWDGAAVGNEQFF
CDR3nt: TGTGCCTGGGATGGAGCAGCGGTTGGGAATGAGCAGTTCTTC
v_gene: TRBV30
j_gene: TRBJ2-1
d_gene: NA
abundance: NA

CDR3aa: CASSSGTGETGELFF
CDR3nt: TGCGCCAGTTCGTCGGGGACAGGGGAGACCGGGGAGCTGTTTTTT
v_gene: TRBV4-1
j_gene: TRBJ2-2
d_gene: TRBD1
abundance: NA

CDR3aa: CASSDPGQGAREQFF
CDR3nt: TGTGCCAGCAGCGATCCGGGACAGGGGGCGAGAGAACAGTTCTTC
v_gene: TRBV7-9
j_gene: TRBJ2-1
d_gene: TRBD1
abundance: once

CDR3aa: CASSAGGNYGQYF
CDR3nt: TGTGCCAGCAGTGCAGGGGGTAACTACGGGCAGTACTTC
v_gene: TRBV2
j_gene: TRBJ2-7
d_gene: TRBD1
abundance: NA

CDR3aa: CAWSFEGTLHF
CDR3nt: TGTGCCTGGAGCTTTGAGGGAACCCTCCACTTT
v_gene: TRBV30
j_gene: TRBJ1-6
d_gene: NA
abundance: NA

CDR3aa: CASKGGHPSEAFF
CDR3nt: TGTGCCAGCAAGGGAGGACATCCCTCTGAAGCTTTCTTT
v_gene: TRBV6-1
j_gene: TRBJ1-1
d_gene: NA
abundance: NA

CDR3aa: CSVLQGSSYGYTF
CDR3nt: TGCAGCGTCTTACAGGGTTCTTCCTATGGCTACACCTTC
v_gene: TRBV29-1
j_gene: TRBJ1-2
d_gene: NA
abundance: NA